The rows below give T cell receptor beta chains drawn from one sample of a study of identical twins' blood T cells. TCRdb reprocessed the 5' RACE reads with MiXCR, giving one entry per CDR3 protein. The sample holds hundreds of thousands of distinct CDR3 sequences, approximately 30% seen once. Sequencing was done on a sample of PBMCs. The source of these receptors is a woman aged 18-49 years in good health. Both conserved end residues are part of each CDR3. A D gene is named only where the DNA matches it firmly. Clone size, where shown, is once, few, many, or a class for clones that have expanded.

d_call clone_size j_call v_call cdr3_aa cdr3_nt
- - TRBJ2-3 TRBV2 CASSVRVADSTDTQYF TGTGCCAGCAGTGTAAGGGTAGCGGATAGCACAGATACGCAGTATTTT
TRBD1 - TRBJ1-1 TRBV2 CAGRTGGVVTEAFF TGTGCCGGACGGACAGGGGGAGTTGTCACTGAAGCTTTCTTT
TRBD1 once TRBJ1-1 TRBV12-3/TRBV12-4 CASTADRCAFF TGTGCCAGCACTGCGGACAGGTGCGCTTTCTTT
- - TRBJ1-1 TRBV5-4 CASNRGTGMNTEAFF TGTGCCAGCAACCGAGGGACGGGGATGAACACTGAAGCTTTCTTT
- - TRBJ2-1 TRBV9 CASSVVSRYNEQFF TGTGCCAGCAGCGTAGTAAGTAGGTACAATGAGCAGTTCTTC
- few TRBJ2-7 TRBV5-1 CASSVRALEDEQYF TGCGCCAGCAGCGTTCGGGCCTTGGAGGACGAGCAGTACTTC
- - TRBJ2-2 TRBV14 CASSQVGDGELFF TGTGCCAGCAGCCAAGTCGGAGACGGGGAGCTGTTTTTT
- - TRBJ2-3 TRBV20-1 CSARRRSTTDTQYF TGCAGTGCTAGGCGGCGGTCGACCACAGATACGCAGTATTTT
- once TRBJ1-1 TRBV13 CASSAGGSLTEAFF TGTGCCAGCAGCGCCGGGGGATCTCTCACTGAAGCTTTCTTT
TRBD1 few TRBJ2-1 TRBV29-1 CSVLGTGESNEQFF TGCAGCGTCCTAGGGACAGGGGAGAGCAATGAGCAGTTCTTC
- few TRBJ1-5 TRBV27 CASSLWGRSNQPQHF TGTGCCAGCAGTTTATGGGGGAGAAGCAATCAGCCCCAGCATTTT
- medium-sized TRBJ2-1 TRBV4-3 CASSQDTDGARKQFF TGCGCCAGCAGCCAAGATACCGATGGGGCACGGAAGCAGTTCTTC
- few TRBJ2-7 TRBV5-1 CASSLPDVSSSYEQYF TGCGCCAGCAGCTTGCCAGACGTATCAAGCTCCTACGAGCAGTACTTC
- - TRBJ1-4 TRBV29-1 CSGRYNEKLFF TGCAGCGGCCGCTATAATGAAAAACTGTTTTTT
- - TRBJ1-4 TRBV12-3/TRBV12-4 CASSLGGREKLFF TGTGCCAGCAGTTTGGGCGGCCGTGAAAAACTGTTTTTT
- few TRBJ2-7 TRBV7-9 CASSFADLYEQYF TGTGCCAGCAGCTTCGCAGATCTTTACGAGCAGTACTTC
- few TRBJ2-7 TRBV20-1 CSAGGGKSSYEQYF TGCAGTGCTGGAGGGGGAAAGAGTTCCTACGAGCAGTACTTC
- few TRBJ2-7 TRBV20-1 CSASKQGTTYEQYF TGCAGTGCTAGCAAGCAGGGGACTACCTACGAGCAGTACTTC
TRBD2 few TRBJ2-3 TRBV4-3 CASSHLAGGTDTQYF TGCGCCAGCAGCCATTTAGCGGGAGGAACAGATACGCAGTATTTT
- few TRBJ2-5 TRBV20-1 CSARMPSSETQYF TGCAGTGCTAGGATGCCTAGCTCAGAGACCCAGTACTTC
- - TRBJ1-1 TRBV2 CASDDGINTEAFF TGTGCCAGCGACGATGGGATCAACACTGAAGCTTTCTTT
- - TRBJ1-1 TRBV27 CASSLGVIGRGGTEAFF TGTGCCAGCAGTTTGGGGGTGATCGGTCGTGGGGGCACTGAAGCTTTCTTT
TRBD1 - TRBJ1-2 TRBV20-1 CSASRSGGHGLYGYTF TGCAGTGCTAGTAGGTCAGGGGGCCACGGATTATATGGCTACACCTTC
- few TRBJ2-3 TRBV4-1 CASSQVRRLPSTDTQYF TGCGCCAGCAGCCAAGTTAGGAGGCTCCCAAGCACAGATACGCAGTATTTT
TRBD1 few TRBJ2-2 TRBV29-1 CSVVGTVTGELFF TGCAGCGTTGTGGGGACAGTCACCGGGGAGCTGTTTTTT
TRBD2 few TRBJ2-2 TRBV6-4 CASSGTSGTGELFF TGTGCCAGCAGTGGGACTAGCGGGACCGGGGAGCTGTTTTTT
TRBD2 - TRBJ2-7 TRBV20-1 CSARDSGRLSYEQYF TGCAGTGCTAGAGATAGCGGGAGACTCTCCTACGAGCAGTACTTC
TRBD1 few TRBJ1-5 TRBV12-3/TRBV12-4 CASRATGGRNQPQHF TGTGCCAGCAGGGCCACAGGGGGCCGCAATCAGCCCCAGCATTTT
- few TRBJ1-1 TRBV6-5 CASSYSSTDLDTEAFF TGTGCCAGCAGTTACTCGTCGACAGATCTGGACACTGAAGCTTTCTTT
- - TRBJ2-1 TRBV19 CASSIGANNEQFF TGTGCCAGTAGTATTGGGGCAAACAATGAGCAGTTCTTC
- - TRBJ2-7 TRBV6-5 CASSYAPGTLTESYEQYF TGTGCCAGCAGTTACGCCCCCGGGACCTTAACGGAGTCATACGAGCAGTACTTC
- few TRBJ1-1 TRBV6-4 CASSDSTGAAFF TGTGCCAGCAGTGACTCGACAGGAGCTGCTTTCTTT